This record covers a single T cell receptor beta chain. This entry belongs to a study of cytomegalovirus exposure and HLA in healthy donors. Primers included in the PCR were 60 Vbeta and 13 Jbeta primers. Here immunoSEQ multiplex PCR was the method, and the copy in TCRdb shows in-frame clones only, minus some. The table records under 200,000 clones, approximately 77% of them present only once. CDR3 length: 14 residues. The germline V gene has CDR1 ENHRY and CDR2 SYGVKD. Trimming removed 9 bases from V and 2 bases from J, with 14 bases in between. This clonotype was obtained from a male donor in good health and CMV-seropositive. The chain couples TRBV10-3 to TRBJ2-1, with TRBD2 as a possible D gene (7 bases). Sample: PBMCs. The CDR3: CAMGGDTPYNEQFF. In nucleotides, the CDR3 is TGTGCCATGGGGGGGGACACCCCCTACAATGAGCAGTTCTTC.